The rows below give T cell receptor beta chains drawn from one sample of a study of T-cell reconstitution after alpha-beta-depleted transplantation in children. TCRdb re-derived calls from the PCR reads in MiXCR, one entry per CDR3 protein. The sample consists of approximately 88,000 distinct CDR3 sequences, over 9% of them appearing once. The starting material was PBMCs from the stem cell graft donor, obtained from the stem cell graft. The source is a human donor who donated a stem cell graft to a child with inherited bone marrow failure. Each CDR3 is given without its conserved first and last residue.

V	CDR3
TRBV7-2	ASSLRVRSYGYT
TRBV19	ASSIGAREGQPQH
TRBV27	ATLAGPYNEQF
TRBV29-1	SVQRAGTGGGEQY
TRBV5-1	ASSPRTREDEQF
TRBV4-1	ASSRPGGRTEAF
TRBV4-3	ASSQGIIGGGTNEQF
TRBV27	ATAPGQGAAGYT
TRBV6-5	AIRAVQGDTQY
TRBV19	ASSIDLGYTEAF
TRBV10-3	AISDILSTDTQY
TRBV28	ANARTGRGEQY
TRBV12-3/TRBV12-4	ASSLPGSGYT
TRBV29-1	SVESRDSSSYEQY
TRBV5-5	ASSFRASGIVSTDTQY
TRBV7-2	ASSLAGVVYNEQF
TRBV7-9	ASSLVTSGGQITQY
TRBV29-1	SVVWTGGRSGANVLT
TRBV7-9	ASSAGMRPNPNKNTGELF
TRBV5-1	ASSLTGPTYEQY